The sequence of this T cell receptor (beta chain) was determined in a study of blood T cell repertoires in COVID-19. Across the whole study: PBMCs, B-cell-depleted T cells, or T cells were the source of the cDNA or gDNA that made up the material.

Trimming removed 6 bases at V and 2 bases at J, with 11 bases between. The CDR3 totals 13 residues. CDR1 is MNHEY and CDR2 is SVGAGI in the germline V gene. Sequenced by immunoSEQ multiplex PCR; TCRdb stores in-frame clones only, minus some. The data hold 540,000 or so clones, with approximately 88% observed a single time. Sequencing used peripheral blood. The TCR originated in a woman aged 45 to 65 with COVID-19, enrolled during active disease. The rearrangement joins TRBV6-5 to TRBJ2-7, with TRBD1 as a possible D gene (6 bases). In nucleotides, the CDR3 is TGTGCCAGCAGCGCCGGGGACACCTACGAGCAGTACTTC. It is translated as CASSAGDTYEQYF.